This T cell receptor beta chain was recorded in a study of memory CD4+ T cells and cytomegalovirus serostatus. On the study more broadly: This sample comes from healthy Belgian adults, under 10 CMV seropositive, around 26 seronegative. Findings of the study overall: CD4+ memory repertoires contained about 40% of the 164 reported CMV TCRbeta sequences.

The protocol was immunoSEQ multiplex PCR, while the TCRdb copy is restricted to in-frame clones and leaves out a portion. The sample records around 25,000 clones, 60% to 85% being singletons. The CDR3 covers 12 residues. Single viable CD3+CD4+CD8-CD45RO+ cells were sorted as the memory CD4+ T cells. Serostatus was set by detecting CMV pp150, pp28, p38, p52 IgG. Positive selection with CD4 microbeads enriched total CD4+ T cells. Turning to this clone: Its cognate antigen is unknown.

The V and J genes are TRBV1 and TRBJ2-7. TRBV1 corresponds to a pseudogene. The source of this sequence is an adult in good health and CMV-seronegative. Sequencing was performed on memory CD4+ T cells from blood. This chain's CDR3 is CTSSGGGYEQYF. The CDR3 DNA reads TGCACCAGCAGCGGTGGGGGCTACGAGCAGTACTTC.